This TCR beta chain was found in a study of T cells in Graves' hyperthyroidism and ophthalmopathy. Study in general: Peripheral blood samples were taken at initial diagnosis, prior to any treatment.

The CDR3 regions of TCR beta were amplified from RNA transcripts. First-round RT-PCR of the TCR CDR3 relied on the HTBI primer set. MiXCR was run by TCRdb on the multiplex PCR reads, yielding one entry per CDR3 protein. The data contain a few hundred thousand distinct CDR3 sequences, roughly 20% of them singletons. Findings and limits, study-wide: Appearing also in blood were most of the thyroid clonotypes expanded above 0.001.

The sample holds one count of this clonotype. Its antigen is currently unknown. V lost 0 bases to trimming and J lost 0 bases, with 17 bases between them. The CDR3 consists of 18 residues. Germline CDR1 SGHAT, CDR2 FQDESV (reference sequence). This TCR was sampled from a man in his late teens or twenties with Graves' hyperthyroidism. Sequencing input: blood. The V call is TRBV11-1, the J call TRBJ1-2; maybe TRBD1 (6 bases). The CDR3 is CASSLAGAGTLANYGYTF. Written as DNA, the CDR3 is TGTGCCAGCAGCTTAGCCGGAGCAGGGACACTAGCTAACTATGGCTACACCTTC.